This TCR beta chain was identified in a study of blood T cells in healthy people across ages. This clonotype was observed once. Using a J-beta primer mix together with a sample-barcoded 5' primer, a second PCR was run for about 6 to 12 cycles. TCRdb recomputed calls from the 5' RACE reads with MiXCR, one row per CDR3 protein. The table lists approximately 1.5 million distinct CDR3 sequences, roughly 43% of them singletons. Individuals who donated were healthy Caucasians from Russia aged 6 to 90. Investigators took 8 to 10 milliliters of peripheral blood from every donor. The receptor was isolated from a woman in her late teens or twenties in good health. The sample comprised blood.

This chain's CDR3 is CSAREETINEQFF. As DNA, the CDR3 is TGCAGTGCTAGAGAAGAGACTATCAATGAGCAGTTCTTC. The chain employs TRBV20-1 and TRBJ2-1; a possible D gene is TRBD2 (5 bases). This CDR3 is 13 amino acids long. Germline V gives CDR1 DFQATT, CDR2 SNEGSKA (reference sequence). Trimming cost V 0 bases and J 6 bases, with 9 bases left between them.